Listed below are T cell receptor beta chains from one sample, sequenced in a study of vaccination and CD4 T cells after COVID-19. For these TCRs, the target antigens are not known. TCRdb fed the PCR reads into MiXCR, producing one record per CDR3 protein. The sample holds 15,000 to 20,000 distinct CDR3 sequences, 67% seen once. Sample: CD4+ T cells from blood, cultured in vitro. The receptors come from a human donor who had recovered from COVID-19. Each CDR3 is given with its conserved first and last residue. The D gene is left open where the match is weak. A row's size may be missing; if present it is once, few, many or a size class.

j_call | d_call | v_call | clone_size | cdr3_nt | cdr3_aa
TRBJ2-1 | - | TRBV20-1 | few | TGCAGTGCTAGGCGCGGTAGCGGCTCCTACAATGAGCAGTTCTTC | CSARRGSGSYNEQFF
TRBJ1-1 | - | TRBV6-1 | - | TGTGCCAGCAGCCCCAGCCGTAGGAACACTGAAGCTTTCTTT | CASSPSRRNTEAFF
TRBJ2-1 | - | TRBV21-1 | once | TGTGCCAGCAGCGTGGACAGGGCGCGGGAGGGTAGGAATGAGTGGCAGTTCTTC | CASSVDRAREGRNEWQFF
TRBJ1-2 | - | TRBV11-2 | - | TGTGCCAGCAGCGCCTTGGGAGGCTACACCTTC | CASSALGGYTF
TRBJ1-6 | TRBD1 | TRBV7-9 | - | TGTGCCAGCAGCTTCGACAGGGGTCAATCACCCCTCCACTTT | CASSFDRGQSPLHF
TRBJ2-3 | - | TRBV7-2 | - | TGTGCCAGCAGCCCCTCCTACCTTAGCACAGATACGCAGTATTTT | CASSPSYLSTDTQYF
TRBJ1-5 | - | TRBV19 | - | TGTGCCAGTACCCGCGGAGGAGGCAATCAGCCCCAGCATTTT | CASTRGGGNQPQHF
TRBJ1-5 | TRBD1 | TRBV15 | few | TGTGCCACCAGCAGGGACAGGGGGAAGGTAGGCAATCAGCCCCAGCATTTT | CATSRDRGKVGNQPQHF
TRBJ1-5 | - | TRBV27 | - | TGTGCCAGCAGTTGGGGGTCACCTAGCAATCAGCCCCAGCATTTT | CASSWGSPSNQPQHF
TRBJ2-4 | TRBD2 | TRBV30 | few | TGCGGGGGGGGACTAGCGGGAGGATCGGCCAAAAACATTCAGTACTTC | CGGGLAGGSAKNIQYF
TRBJ2-1 | TRBD2 | TRBV7-9 | - | TGTGCCAGCAGCTTAGTTGGACTAGCGGAGTCCTACAATGAGCAGTTCTTC | CASSLVGLAESYNEQFF
TRBJ2-5 | - | TRBV20-1 | - | TGCAGTGCTAGACGGGAGTTAGGAGAGACCCAGTACTTC | CSARRELGETQYF
TRBJ1-5 | - | TRBV20-1 | - | TGCAGTGCTAGGGGAGGGGGGGCCCATCAGCCCCAGCATTTT | CSARGGGAHQPQHF
TRBJ2-7 | TRBD2 | TRBV7-2 | - | TGTGCCAGCAGCTTACTAGCGGGGGCCAGGCTCGAGCAGTACTTC | CASSLLAGARLEQYF
TRBJ1-2 | TRBD1 | TRBV7-9 | - | TGTGCCAGCAGCTTAGGGGGACAGCCCTCGGGCTATGGCTACACCTTC | CASSLGGQPSGYGYTF
TRBJ2-4 | TRBD2 | TRBV20-1 | once | TGCAGTGCTCGGGAGGGAGGGAACATTCAGTACTTC | CSAREGGNIQYF
TRBJ2-1 | TRBD2 | TRBV6-5 | once | TGTGCCAGCAGTTACTCTTCTAGCGGGAACAATGAGCAGTTCTTC | CASSYSSSGNNEQFF
TRBJ2-5 | - | TRBV15 | - | TGTGCCACCAGCAGAGGAGGGACACGTTTTCAAGAGACCCAGTACTTC | CATSRGGTRFQETQYF
TRBJ2-6 | TRBD1 | TRBV28 | - | TGTGCCAGCAGTTTCAACAGGGGAAAGAGCTCTGGGGCCAACGTCCTGACTTTC | CASSFNRGKSSGANVLTF
TRBJ1-5 | TRBD1 | TRBV27 | medium-sized | TGTGCCAGCAGAAAAGACAGGGATAATCAGCCCCAGCATTTT | CASRKDRDNQPQHF
TRBJ1-5 | - | TRBV28 | - | TGTGCCAGCAGGGGAGTTCAGCCCCAGCATTTT | CASRGVQPQHF
TRBJ2-5 | TRBD2 | TRBV19 | - | TGTGCCAGTAGGACTAGCGGGAGGGCCTCGGAGACCCAGTACTTC | CASRTSGRASETQYF
TRBJ1-6 | - | TRBV6-1 | large | TGTGCCACAAGAGGGACGGCCAATAATTCACCCCTCCACTTT | CATRGTANNSPLHF
TRBJ2-5 | - | TRBV4-3 | - | TGCGCCAGCAGCCAAGATTTGGGGCAATTGACCCAGTACTTC | CASSQDLGQLTQYF
TRBJ1-1 | - | TRBV5-1 | - | TGCGCCAGCAGGCATGACGTACAGTCGAACACTGAAGCTTTCTTT | CASRHDVQSNTEAFF
TRBJ2-7 | - | TRBV6-1 | - | TGTGCCAGCAGGATGGACAGACCATCTCACGAGCAGTACTTC | CASRMDRPSHEQYF
TRBJ1-5 | - | TRBV10-1 | - | TGCGCCAGCAGTGACGGAGGAAAAGGCAATCAGCCCCAGCATTTT | CASSDGGKGNQPQHF
TRBJ1-2 | - | TRBV20-1 | few | TGCAGTGCTGGCCCCTATGGCTACACCTTC | CSAGPYGYTF
TRBJ1-5 | TRBD1 | TRBV20-1 | few | TGCAGTGCTAGGCGAGGGACAGGGAATTTTCAGCCCCAGCATTTT | CSARRGTGNFQPQHF
TRBJ1-3 | TRBD1 | TRBV20-1 | few | TGCAGTCCCATAAAGGGGACAGGGGGTGGAAACACCATATATTTT | CSPIKGTGGGNTIYF
TRBJ1-5 | - | TRBV6-1 | - | TGTGCCAGCATCTTAGGACACTATAGCAATCAGCCCCAGCATTTT | CASILGHYSNQPQHF
TRBJ1-5 | - | TRBV11-3 | - | TGTGCCAGCAGCTTCTCCCCAGGTCATAGCAATCAGCCCCAGCATTTT | CASSFSPGHSNQPQHF
TRBJ1-5 | - | TRBV28 | - | TGTGCCAGCAGTTTTGCCGGCCAGGGTGCAAATCAGCCCCAGCATTTT | CASSFAGQGANQPQHF
TRBJ2-7 | - | TRBV7-8 | - | TGTGCCAGCAGCTTGACACAAATCCTCTACGAGCAGTACTTC | CASSLTQILYEQYF
TRBJ2-2 | - | TRBV5-4 | - | TGTGCCAGCAGCCCTTTACAGGAAACCGGGGAGCTGTTTTTT | CASSPLQETGELFF
TRBJ2-7 | TRBD2 | TRBV20-1 | - | TGCAGTGCTCTACGCTCGAATACTAGCGGGAGGTTTAGCTACGAGCAGTACTTC | CSALRSNTSGRFSYEQYF
TRBJ2-5 | - | TRBV7-2 | - | TGTGCCAGCAGCTTAAGGGAGCCGCAAGAGACCCAGTACTTC | CASSLREPQETQYF
TRBJ1-6 | - | TRBV28 | - | TGTGCCAGCCGCACATTAAATTCACCCCTCCACTTT | CASRTLNSPLHF
TRBJ1-1 | TRBD1 | TRBV28 | - | TGTGCCAGCACGCCGGGACAGGGGTCGAACACTGAAGCTTTCTTT | CASTPGQGSNTEAFF
TRBJ2-1 | - | TRBV6-2/TRBV6-3 | - | TGTGCCAGCAGTCACTTGGATGAGCAGTTCTTC | CASSHLDEQFF
TRBJ2-2 | TRBD2 | TRBV7-7 | - | TGTGCTAGCAGCCCGCAGGGAGGGTCCGGGGAGCTGTTTTTT | CASSPQGGSGELFF
TRBJ2-1 | TRBD2 | TRBV14 | medium-sized | TGTGCCAGCAGCAAAGCGGGAGCCGGGGGCGATGAGCAGTTCTTC | CASSKAGAGGDEQFF
TRBJ1-6 | - | TRBV20-1 | - | TGCAGTGCTAGACACCCTAATTCACCCCTCCACTTT | CSARHPNSPLHF
TRBJ1-5 | - | TRBV6-2/TRBV6-3 | - | TGTGCCAGCAGTTACCCGGGCGGTCAGCCCCAGCATTTT | CASSYPGGQPQHF
TRBJ2-6 | - | TRBV27 | - | TGTGCCAGCAGACATCTGAGGCCTGGGGCCAACGTCCTGACTTTC | CASRHLRPGANVLTF